This T cell receptor (beta chain) comes out of a study of human T cells and chemical hapten exposure. General study results and limits: No shift was seen in TCRs above 1 in 1000 frequency with DPC sensitization. Patch test score tracked positively with PT1 expanded TCR counts. The study found expanded TCRs formed significantly more large CDR3 similarity clusters than controls.

The study's library attached unique molecular identifiers to single cDNA molecules. TCRdb recomputed calls from the RACE reads with MiXCR, one row per CDR3 protein. Among 350,000 to 450,000 distinct CDR3 sequences listed, roughly 4.6% were seen once. On this clonotype itself: The antigen remains undetermined.

CDR1 and CDR2 from the germline V gene are MNHEY and SVGAGI. The CDR3 extends over 10 amino acids. V was pared by 8 bases and J by 14 bases, with 15 bases between. Time point specified: pre-sensitization, week 0. The sample's treatment: therapeutic diphenylcyclopropenone sensitization with weekly scalp DPC. This clonotype was obtained from a woman between 45 and 65 years old with alopecia areata. Some clones in this sample may be carry-over from other donors' samples. The J gene is TRBJ1-2, the V gene TRBV6-5; D not certain. The sample here was whole blood, taken in connection with sensitization to the hapten diphenylcyclopropenone (DPC). CDR3: CASSWTGRTF. CDR3 sequence (DNA): TGTGCCAGCTCCTGGACCGGGAGAACCTTC.